Here is one T cell receptor beta chain with its context. This entry is derived from a study of CD8+ T cells in alopecia areata. The CDR3 is 15 residues long. Germline values: CDR1 MNHNY, CDR2 SVGAGI (reference sequence). Trimming took off 6 bases at V and 0 bases at J, with 13 bases between the two ends. After isolation, RNA underwent reverse transcription to generate cDNA as the sequencing template. Method: immunoSEQ multiplex PCR; TCRdb's copy keeps in-frame clones and lacks some. This sample yields roughly 60,000 clones, of which 44% are seen a single time; approximately 50% belongs to the top ten.

The sequence came from a human donor with alopecia areata. The chain carries TRBV6-6 and TRBJ2-3, with D possibly being TRBD1 (5 bases). Sample: NKG2D-low CD8+ T cells sorted from blood. The CDR3 region has the DNA TGTGCCAGCAGCCTCCAGGACATGAGCACAGATACGCAGTATTTT. Its protein is CASSLQDMSTDTQYF.